The 2 T cell receptor beta chains below were found in one sample sequenced in a study of cytomegalovirus exposure and HLA in healthy donors. The PCR employed 60 Vbeta primers together with 13 Jbeta primers. Sequencing used immunoSEQ multiplex PCR; TCRdb keeps in-frame clones, though not all of them. Here the sample spans 200,000 or so clones, about 79% being singletons. The source material was PBMCs. Every receptor here comes from a man between 18 and 35 years old in good health and CMV-seronegative.

This clone was detected once. The V gene is TRBV9, the J gene TRBJ1-2, with TRBD1 identical over 9 bases. Trimming cost V 5 bases and J 8 bases; bases outside gene matches: 10. The CDR3 is made up of 14 amino acids. Germline V lookup: CDR1 SGDLS, CDR2 YYNGEE. CDR3 residues: CASRRQGGPRGYTF. CDR3 sequence (DNA): TGTGCCAGCAGACGACAGGGGGGACCTAGAGGCTACACCTTC.

The chain recombines TRBV6-5 with TRBJ2-2; 8 positions match TRBD1. Per the germline V gene, CDR1 is MNHEY and CDR2 is SVGAGI. J was trimmed by 4 bases and V by 4 bases; bases with no gene match: 5. This CDR3 has 15 residues. The CDR3 DNA reads TGTGCCAGCAGTTTGGACAGGGATGTCACCGGGGAGCTGTTTTTT. Its translation: CASSLDRDVTGELFF.